Listed below are T cell receptor beta chains from one sample, sequenced in a study of blood T cells in healthy people across ages. Each CDR3 protein is one row after TCRdb ran MiXCR on the 5' RACE reads. The sample records about 780,000 distinct CDR3 sequences, about half being singletons. Material for sequencing was blood. These TCRs come from a man older than 75 in good health. The CDR3 runs from the conserved cysteine through the conserved F or W. D genes are given only for firm matches. Not all rows give a size; the values are once, few, many and, for expanded clones, a class.

CDR3 length: 11; V gene: TRBV20-1; D gene: .; clone size: .; J gene: TRBJ2-5; CDR3 DNA: TGCAGTGCTATGCGACAAGAGACCCAGTACTTC; CDR3 protein: CSAMRQETQYF
CDR3 length: 16; V gene: TRBV6-2/TRBV6-3; D gene: TRBD2; clone size: .; J gene: TRBJ2-5; CDR3 DNA: TGTGCCAGCAGTCCCCGTGGGACTAGCGGGAGAGAGACCCAGTACTTC; CDR3 protein: CASSPRGTSGRETQYF
CDR3 length: 16; V gene: TRBV6-2/TRBV6-3; D gene: .; clone size: .; J gene: TRBJ2-1; CDR3 DNA: TGTGCCAGCAGTTACTACGCCTTAAGCTCCTACAATGAGCAGTTCTTC; CDR3 protein: CASSYYALSSYNEQFF
CDR3 length: 14; V gene: TRBV18; D gene: TRBD1; clone size: few; J gene: TRBJ1-2; CDR3 DNA: TGTGCCAGCTCACCAGAGGGACAGGGGAACGGCTACACCTTC; CDR3 protein: CASSPEGQGNGYTF
CDR3 length: 14; V gene: TRBV6-5; D gene: TRBD2; clone size: .; J gene: TRBJ2-3; CDR3 DNA: TGTGCCAGCAAGGGGGGACTAGCGGCCGATACGCAGTATTTT; CDR3 protein: CASKGGLAADTQYF
CDR3 length: 15; V gene: TRBV7-2; D gene: .; clone size: .; J gene: TRBJ2-5; CDR3 DNA: TGTGCCAGCAGCTTCGGGTCACAGGAGTGGGAGACCCAGTACTTC; CDR3 protein: CASSFGSQEWETQYF
CDR3 length: 16; V gene: TRBV21-1; D gene: .; clone size: .; J gene: TRBJ1-5; CDR3 DNA: TGTGCCAGCAGCAAAGGAGGCGAGACCTACAATCAGCCCCAGCATTTT; CDR3 protein: CASSKGGETYNQPQHF
CDR3 length: 14; V gene: TRBV2; D gene: .; clone size: few; J gene: TRBJ1-2; CDR3 DNA: TGTGCCACGGATGGGCAGCGTGGTAACTATGGCTACACCTTC; CDR3 protein: CATDGQRGNYGYTF
CDR3 length: 18; V gene: TRBV21-1; D gene: .; clone size: .; J gene: TRBJ1-4; CDR3 DNA: TGTGCCAGCAGCAAAGTTAGGGGAATCCACCGCCTTAATGAAAAACTGTTTTTT; CDR3 protein: CASSKVRGIHRLNEKLFF
CDR3 length: 16; V gene: TRBV24-1; D gene: TRBD2; clone size: .; J gene: TRBJ2-3; CDR3 DNA: TGTGCCACCAGTGGCCGGACTAGCGGGAGTGGAGATACGCAGTATTTT; CDR3 protein: CATSGRTSGSGDTQYF
CDR3 length: 16; V gene: TRBV7-2; D gene: .; clone size: .; J gene: TRBJ2-7; CDR3 DNA: TGTGCCAGCAGCCCTAAGAGACGCCTAAGCTCCTACGAGCAGTACTTC; CDR3 protein: CASSPKRRLSSYEQYF
CDR3 length: 13; V gene: TRBV6-2/TRBV6-3; D gene: .; clone size: few; J gene: TRBJ1-2; CDR3 DNA: TGTGCCAGCAGCCCAGAGCGCGGTATTGGCTACACCTTC; CDR3 protein: CASSPERGIGYTF
CDR3 length: 22; V gene: TRBV9; D gene: TRBD2; clone size: .; J gene: TRBJ2-3; CDR3 DNA: TGTGCCAGCAGCTCCCTGCCCCGGCGAGGGACTAGCGGGAGGTTTGGCACAGATACGCAGTATTTT; CDR3 protein: CASSSLPRRGTSGRFGTDTQYF
CDR3 length: 15; V gene: TRBV5-1; D gene: .; clone size: few; J gene: TRBJ1-1; CDR3 DNA: TGCGCCAGCAGCTTTACAGGAAGCATGAACACTGAAGCTTTCTTT; CDR3 protein: CASSFTGSMNTEAFF
CDR3 length: 14; V gene: TRBV6-2/TRBV6-3; D gene: TRBD1; clone size: .; J gene: TRBJ2-7; CDR3 DNA: TGTGCCAGCAGTTACTCGAGACAGGGAAACGAGCAGTACTTC; CDR3 protein: CASSYSRQGNEQYF
CDR3 length: 13; V gene: TRBV29-1; D gene: .; clone size: .; J gene: TRBJ1-3; CDR3 DNA: TGCAGCGGGGGTCCGGTTTCCGGAAACACCATATATTTT; CDR3 protein: CSGGPVSGNTIYF
CDR3 length: 13; V gene: TRBV20-1; D gene: TRBD2; clone size: few; J gene: TRBJ2-1; CDR3 DNA: TGCAGTGCTAGGGGGGAGGGAAACAATGAGCAGTTCTTC; CDR3 protein: CSARGEGNNEQFF
CDR3 length: 14; V gene: TRBV20-1; D gene: .; clone size: .; J gene: TRBJ2-3; CDR3 DNA: TGCAGACCTCCTCCGGGACCGGACACAGATACGCAGTATTTT; CDR3 protein: CRPPPGPDTDTQYF
CDR3 length: 11; V gene: TRBV6-5; D gene: .; clone size: .; J gene: TRBJ2-1; CDR3 DNA: TGTGCCAGCACGGGGGACGCGGAGCAGTTCTTC; CDR3 protein: CASTGDAEQFF
CDR3 length: 18; V gene: TRBV20-1; D gene: TRBD2; clone size: .; J gene: TRBJ2-1; CDR3 DNA: TGCAGTGCCCACGGACTAGCGGGAGCGTCGAGCTCCTACAATGAGCAGTTCTTC; CDR3 protein: CSAHGLAGASSSYNEQFF
CDR3 length: 14; V gene: TRBV7-2; D gene: .; clone size: .; J gene: TRBJ1-5; CDR3 DNA: TGTGCCAGCGGAGGGACACTTAGCAATCAGCCCCAGCATTTT; CDR3 protein: CASGGTLSNQPQHF
CDR3 length: 13; V gene: TRBV10-3; D gene: .; clone size: .; J gene: TRBJ2-7; CDR3 DNA: TGTGCCATCAGTGAGGGGCGGACCTACGAGCAGTACTTC; CDR3 protein: CAISEGRTYEQYF
CDR3 length: 14; V gene: TRBV30; D gene: .; clone size: few; J gene: TRBJ1-2; CDR3 DNA: TGTGCCTGGAGTGTAGGAGGGGTACACTATGGCTACACCTTC; CDR3 protein: CAWSVGGVHYGYTF
CDR3 length: 16; V gene: TRBV2; D gene: TRBD2; clone size: few; J gene: TRBJ2-3; CDR3 DNA: TGTGCCAGCAGAGTAACGGGGTCTAGCGGTACAGATACGCAGTATTTT; CDR3 protein: CASRVTGSSGTDTQYF
CDR3 length: 13; V gene: TRBV6-1; D gene: .; clone size: .; J gene: TRBJ1-4; CDR3 DNA: TGTGCCAGCAGCATGAGTCGGGGGAAAAAACTGTTTTTT; CDR3 protein: CASSMSRGKKLFF
CDR3 length: 15; V gene: TRBV5-8; D gene: TRBD1; clone size: few; J gene: TRBJ2-3; CDR3 DNA: TGTGCCAGCAGCGGACGACAGGGACCTCGGGATACGCAGTATTTT; CDR3 protein: CASSGRQGPRDTQYF
CDR3 length: 15; V gene: TRBV29-1; D gene: TRBD2; clone size: few; J gene: TRBJ2-1; CDR3 DNA: TGCAGCGTTGGGGTAATAGCGGGAGTCAGCAATGAGCAGTTCTTC; CDR3 protein: CSVGVIAGVSNEQFF
CDR3 length: 17; V gene: TRBV4-3; D gene: TRBD1; clone size: .; J gene: TRBJ2-5; CDR3 DNA: TGCGCCAGCAGCCAAGATCACTCAACAGGGGGGCAAGAGACCCAGTACTTC; CDR3 protein: CASSQDHSTGGQETQYF
CDR3 length: 16; V gene: TRBV20-1; D gene: TRBD1; clone size: .; J gene: TRBJ2-1; CDR3 DNA: TGCAGTGCTAGAGGTCTCCGGGACAGGGGGTATAATGAGCAGTTCTTC; CDR3 protein: CSARGLRDRGYNEQFF
CDR3 length: 15; V gene: TRBV5-1; D gene: .; clone size: .; J gene: TRBJ1-3; CDR3 DNA: TGCGCCAGCAGCTTGGGCAGGGAAGTAGGAAACACCATATATTTT; CDR3 protein: CASSLGREVGNTIYF
CDR3 length: 14; V gene: TRBV20-1; D gene: .; clone size: .; J gene: TRBJ2-7; CDR3 DNA: TGCAGTGCCGACCTCTGGGGGAACAGGTACGAGCAGTACTTC; CDR3 protein: CSADLWGNRYEQYF
CDR3 length: 14; V gene: TRBV21-1; D gene: .; clone size: .; J gene: TRBJ1-2; CDR3 DNA: TGTGCCAGCAAAGGGACTTTGTCTAACTATAGCTACACCTTC; CDR3 protein: CASKGTLSNYSYTF
CDR3 length: 10; V gene: TRBV20-1; D gene: .; clone size: .; J gene: TRBJ2-3; CDR3 DNA: TGCAGTGCTAGGGTCCGGGACCAGTATTTT; CDR3 protein: CSARVRDQYF
CDR3 length: 16; V gene: TRBV6-2/TRBV6-3; D gene: .; clone size: few; J gene: TRBJ2-5; CDR3 DNA: TGTGCCAGCAGTTATTCGATCACAGGGATTCAAGAGACCCAGTACTTC; CDR3 protein: CASSYSITGIQETQYF
CDR3 length: 14; V gene: TRBV3-1; D gene: TRBD1; clone size: .; J gene: TRBJ1-2; CDR3 DNA: TGTGCCAGCAGACCACAGGGGGCGATTAATGGCTACACCTTC; CDR3 protein: CASRPQGAINGYTF
CDR3 length: 12; V gene: TRBV29-1; D gene: .; clone size: .; J gene: TRBJ1-2; CDR3 DNA: TGCAGCGTGCGCGACGCTAACTATGGCTACACCTTC; CDR3 protein: CSVRDANYGYTF
CDR3 length: 13; V gene: TRBV20-1; D gene: .; clone size: .; J gene: TRBJ2-7; CDR3 DNA: TGCAGTGCTAGGGGACACCCGATGTACGAGCAGTACTTC; CDR3 protein: CSARGHPMYEQYF
CDR3 length: 14; V gene: TRBV12-3/TRBV12-4; D gene: TRBD2; clone size: many; J gene: TRBJ2-1; CDR3 DNA: TGTGCCAGCAGTTTTACAGCGGGAGGGAATGAGCAGTTCTTC; CDR3 protein: CASSFTAGGNEQFF
CDR3 length: 13; V gene: TRBV20-1; D gene: TRBD1; clone size: .; J gene: TRBJ1-1; CDR3 DNA: TGCAGTGCTCCCGACAGGGCTAACACTGAAGCTTTCTTT; CDR3 protein: CSAPDRANTEAFF
CDR3 length: 19; V gene: TRBV6-1; D gene: TRBD2; clone size: .; J gene: TRBJ2-3; CDR3 DNA: TGTGCCAGCAGGGCCGGGGCGGCTAGCGGGATGATAAGCACAGATACGCAGTATTTT; CDR3 protein: CASRAGAASGMISTDTQYF
CDR3 length: 18; V gene: TRBV7-8; D gene: .; clone size: .; J gene: TRBJ1-5; CDR3 DNA: TGTGCCAGCAGCTTAGAAATCAGGGGAGAGTATAGCAATCAGCCCCAGCATTTT; CDR3 protein: CASSLEIRGEYSNQPQHF